This is a list of T cell receptor beta chains from one sample in a study of blood T cell repertoires in COVID-19. TCRdb keeps only in-frame clones here, not all; method: immunoSEQ multiplex PCR. This table has roughly 330,000 clones, around 82% appearing once. Specimen: peripheral blood. The source is a woman in her fifties or sixties with acute or convalescent COVID-19. The CDR3 runs from the conserved cysteine through the conserved F or W. A D gene is named only where the DNA matches it firmly. The size of a clone is reported for some rows only, either as once, few or many, or as a class for expanded clones.

J,size,V,D,CDR3,DNA
TRBJ2-7,few,TRBV5-1,TRBD2,CASSVTSGSREQYF,TGCGCCAGCAGCGTAACTAGCGGGAGTCGCGAGCAGTACTTC
TRBJ2-7,NA,TRBV12-3/TRBV12-4,NA,CASSLAGFEQYF,TGTGCCAGCAGTTTGGCAGGATTCGAGCAGTACTTC
TRBJ2-5,few,TRBV12-3/TRBV12-4,NA,CASVEGPQETQYF,TGTGCCAGCGTGGAGGGACCCCAAGAGACCCAGTACTTC
TRBJ1-1,NA,TRBV5-1,NA,CASSLDRPGDTEAFF,TGCGCCAGCAGCTTGGATAGGCCAGGGGACACTGAAGCTTTCTTT
TRBJ2-3,NA,TRBV13,NA,CASSSGTPASTDTQYF,TGTGCCAGCAGCTCCGGGACACCGGCTAGCACAGATACGCAGTATTTT
TRBJ2-2,NA,TRBV30,NA,CAWRSLVNTGELFF,TGTGCCTGGAGGTCCCTAGTGAACACCGGGGAGCTGTTTTTT
TRBJ2-1,once,TRBV7-6,TRBD1,CASSSWTGNNEQFF,TGTGCCAGCAGCTCTTGGACAGGGAACAATGAGCAGTTCTTC
TRBJ1-1,NA,TRBV19,TRBD1,CASLPGGKANTEAFF,TGTGCCAGTTTACCAGGGGGGAAGGCGAACACTGAAGCTTTCTTT
TRBJ1-2,once,TRBV3-1/TRBV3-2,TRBD1,CASSQGDRVRGYTF,TGTGCCAGCAGCCAAGGGGACAGGGTTCGGGGCTACACCTTC
TRBJ1-1,NA,TRBV5-1,TRBD1,CASSPRTGVNTEAFF,TGCGCCAGCAGCCCTCGGACAGGGGTGAACACTGAAGCTTTCTTT
TRBJ1-1,NA,TRBV5-1,NA,CASSFSLGNTEAFF,TGCGCCAGCAGCTTTTCACTTGGGAACACTGAAGCTTTCTTT
TRBJ1-1,NA,TRBV25-1,NA,CASSRTANTEAFF,TGTGCCAGCAGTCGGACAGCTAACACTGAAGCTTTCTTT
TRBJ1-4,NA,TRBV4-3,NA,CASSQDPSGGNGKLFF,TGCGCCAGCAGCCAAGACCCCTCGGGGGGTAACGGAAAACTGTTTTTT
TRBJ2-1,NA,TRBV24-1,NA,CATSDSAQDYNEQFF,TGTGCCACCAGTGATTCGGCACAGGACTACAATGAGCAGTTCTTC
TRBJ1-6,NA,TRBV25-1,NA,CASRYDTIDSPLHF,TGTGCCAGCAGATACGATACGATAGATTCACCCCTCCACTTT
TRBJ1-2,NA,TRBV5-1,TRBD1,CASSLGTASANYGYTF,TGCGCCAGCAGCTTAGGGACAGCTTCAGCTAACTATGGCTACACCTTC
TRBJ2-7,NA,TRBV10-3,TRBD2,CAIRTGTSGSSDEQYF,TGTGCCATCAGGACCGGGACTAGCGGGAGTTCCGACGAGCAGTACTTC
TRBJ2-3,few,TRBV11-1,TRBD2,CASSLSGGVGTDTQYF,TGTGCCAGCAGCTTATCGGGGGGAGTGGGCACAGATACGCAGTATTTT
TRBJ1-1,NA,TRBV19,TRBD1,CASSFWTGGMNTEAFF,TGTGCCAGTAGTTTCTGGACAGGAGGGATGAACACTGAAGCTTTCTTT
TRBJ1-2,NA,TRBV21-1,NA,CASSKAPGGGYTF,TGTGCCAGCAGCAAAGCGCCAGGAGGTGGCTACACCTTC
TRBJ1-2,NA,TRBV2,TRBD1,CASRPTGGEYGYTF,TGTGCCAGCAGACCGACAGGGGGCGAATATGGCTACACCTTC
TRBJ2-3,NA,TRBV27,TRBD1,CASSPWGQLTDTQYF,TGTGCCAGCAGTCCCTGGGGACAGCTCACAGATACGCAGTATTTT
TRBJ2-1,NA,TRBV5-4,TRBD2,CASSSGLAGDIHEQFF,TGTGCCAGCAGCTCGGGACTAGCGGGAGATATCCATGAGCAGTTCTTC
TRBJ2-2,NA,TRBV29-1,NA,CSARRISGTGELFF,TGCAGCGCCCGACGCATTAGCGGCACCGGGGAGCTGTTTTTT
TRBJ1-5,NA,TRBV6-5,TRBD1,CASSYSSTGAQPQHF,TGTGCCAGCAGTTACTCGAGCACAGGGGCTCAGCCCCAGCATTTT
TRBJ1-1,NA,TRBV6-5,NA,CASSYSYRRVNTEAFF,TGTGCCAGCAGTTACTCATATAGACGGGTAAACACTGAAGCTTTCTTT
TRBJ1-6,NA,TRBV30,NA,CACFQGLGSPLHF,TGTGCCTGCTTTCAGGGGTTAGGTTCACCCCTCCACTTT
TRBJ1-2,NA,TRBV5-1,NA,CASSLEQGSYGYTF,TGCGCCAGCAGCTTGGAACAGGGTAGTTATGGCTACACCTTC
TRBJ2-2,NA,TRBV7-6,NA,CASSLMTGAGVNTGELFF,TGTGCCAGCAGCCTAATGACGGGAGCCGGGGTCAACACCGGGGAGCTGTTTTTT